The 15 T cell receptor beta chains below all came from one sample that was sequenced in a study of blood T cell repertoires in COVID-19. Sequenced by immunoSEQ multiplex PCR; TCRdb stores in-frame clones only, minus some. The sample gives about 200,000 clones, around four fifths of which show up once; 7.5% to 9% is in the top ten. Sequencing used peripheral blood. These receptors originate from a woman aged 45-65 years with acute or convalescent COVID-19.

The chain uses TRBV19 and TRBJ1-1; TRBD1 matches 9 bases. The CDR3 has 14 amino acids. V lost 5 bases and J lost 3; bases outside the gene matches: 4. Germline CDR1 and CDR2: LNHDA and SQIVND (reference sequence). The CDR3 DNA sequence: TGTGCCAGTAGTCCGTGGACAGGGGACACTGAAGCTTTCTTT. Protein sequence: CASSPWTGDTEAFF.

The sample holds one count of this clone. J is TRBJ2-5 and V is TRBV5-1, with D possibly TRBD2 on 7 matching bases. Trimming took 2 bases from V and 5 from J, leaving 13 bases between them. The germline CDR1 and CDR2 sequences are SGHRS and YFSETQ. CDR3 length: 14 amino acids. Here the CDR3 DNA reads TGCGCCAGCAGCTTCGGGGGGCGGACGGAGACCCAGTACTTC. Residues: CASSFGGRTETQYF. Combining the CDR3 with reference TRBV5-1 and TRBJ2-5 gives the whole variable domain KAGVTQTPRYLIKTRGQQVTLSCSPISGHRSVSWYQQTPGQGLQFLFEYFSETQRNKGNFPGRFSGRQFSNSRSEMNVSTLELGDSALYLCASSFGGRTETQYFGPGTRLLVL.

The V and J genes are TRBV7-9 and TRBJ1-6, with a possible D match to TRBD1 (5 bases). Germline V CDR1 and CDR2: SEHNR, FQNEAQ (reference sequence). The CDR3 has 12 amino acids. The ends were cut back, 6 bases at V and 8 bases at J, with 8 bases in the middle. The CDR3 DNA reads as TGTGCCAGCAGTCGGGGGGATTCACCCCTCCACTTT. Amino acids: CASSRGDSPLHF.

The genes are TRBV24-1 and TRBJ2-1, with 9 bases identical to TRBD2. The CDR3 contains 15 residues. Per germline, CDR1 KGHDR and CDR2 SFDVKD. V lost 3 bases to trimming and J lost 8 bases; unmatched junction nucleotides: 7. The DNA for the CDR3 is TGTGCCACCAGTGATGAGAGCGGGAGGAGCGATGAGCAGTTCTTC. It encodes CATSDESGRSDEQFF.

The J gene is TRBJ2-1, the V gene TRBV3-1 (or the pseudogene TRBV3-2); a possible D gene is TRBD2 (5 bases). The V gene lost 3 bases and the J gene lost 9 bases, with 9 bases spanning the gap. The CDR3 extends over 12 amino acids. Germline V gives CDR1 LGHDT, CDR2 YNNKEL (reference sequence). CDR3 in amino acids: CASSQGSGEQFF. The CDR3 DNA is TGTGCCAGCAGCCAGGGAAGCGGTGAGCAGTTCTTC.

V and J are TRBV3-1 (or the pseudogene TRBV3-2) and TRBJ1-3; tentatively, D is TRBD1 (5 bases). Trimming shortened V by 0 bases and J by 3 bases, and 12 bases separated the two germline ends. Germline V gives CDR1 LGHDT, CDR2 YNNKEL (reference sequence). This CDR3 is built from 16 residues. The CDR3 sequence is CASSQDLGPYGNTIYF. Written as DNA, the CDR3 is TGTGCCAGCAGCCAAGATTTGGGGCCATATGGAAACACCATATATTTT.

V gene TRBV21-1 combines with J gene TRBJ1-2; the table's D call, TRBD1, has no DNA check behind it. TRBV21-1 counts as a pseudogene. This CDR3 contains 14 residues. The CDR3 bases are TGTGCCAGCAGCCCCCTGGAGGGGGCTTATGGCTACACCTTC. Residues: CASSPLEGAYGYTF.

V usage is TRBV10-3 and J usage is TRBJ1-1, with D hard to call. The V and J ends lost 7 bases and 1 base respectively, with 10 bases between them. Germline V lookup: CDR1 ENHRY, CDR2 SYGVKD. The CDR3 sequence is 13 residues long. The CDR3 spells CAITGEKNTEAFF. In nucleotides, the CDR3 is TGTGCCATCACGGGAGAGAAGAACACTGAAGCTTTCTTT.

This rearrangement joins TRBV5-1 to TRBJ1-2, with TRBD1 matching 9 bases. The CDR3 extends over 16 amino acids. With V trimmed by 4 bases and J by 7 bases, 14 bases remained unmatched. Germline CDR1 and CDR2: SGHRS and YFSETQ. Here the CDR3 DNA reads TGCGCCAGCAGCCCAGCCGGGACAGGGCTAAGTGGTGGCTACACCTTC. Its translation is CASSPAGTGLSGGYTF.

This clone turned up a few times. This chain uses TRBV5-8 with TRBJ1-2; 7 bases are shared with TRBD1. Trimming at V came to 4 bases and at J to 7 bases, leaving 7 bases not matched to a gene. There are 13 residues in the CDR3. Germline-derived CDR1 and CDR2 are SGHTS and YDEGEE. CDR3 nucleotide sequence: TGTGCCAGCAGCCCCGGGACAGCGCGTGGCTACACCTTC. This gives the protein CASSPGTARGYTF.

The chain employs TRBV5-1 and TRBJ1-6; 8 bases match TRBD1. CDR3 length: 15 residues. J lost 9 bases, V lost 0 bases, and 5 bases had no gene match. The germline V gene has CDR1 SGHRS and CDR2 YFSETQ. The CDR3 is CASSLGQGTPSPLHF. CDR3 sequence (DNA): TGCGCCAGCAGCTTGGGACAGGGGACCCCTTCACCCCTCCACTTT.

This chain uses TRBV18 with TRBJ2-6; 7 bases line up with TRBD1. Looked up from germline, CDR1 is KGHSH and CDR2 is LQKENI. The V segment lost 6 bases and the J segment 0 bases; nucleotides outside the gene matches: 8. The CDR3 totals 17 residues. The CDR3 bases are TGTGCCAGCTCCAGACAGGGAGCTACCTCTGGGGCCAACGTCCTGACTTTC. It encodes CASSRQGATSGANVLTF.

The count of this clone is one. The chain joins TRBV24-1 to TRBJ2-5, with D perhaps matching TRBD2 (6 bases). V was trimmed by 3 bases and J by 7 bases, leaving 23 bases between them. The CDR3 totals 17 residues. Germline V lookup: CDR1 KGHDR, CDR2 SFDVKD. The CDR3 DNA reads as TGTGCCACCAGTGATCCCTCTAGCGCGACCGCCTCGGTGACCCAGTACTTC. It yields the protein CATSDPSSATASVTQYF.

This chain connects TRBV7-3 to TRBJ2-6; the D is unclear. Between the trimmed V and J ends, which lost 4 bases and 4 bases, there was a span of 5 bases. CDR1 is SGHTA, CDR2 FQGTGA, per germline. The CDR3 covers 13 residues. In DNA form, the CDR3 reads TGTGCCAGCAGCTCCCAGGGGGCCAACGTCCTGACTTTC. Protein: CASSSQGANVLTF.

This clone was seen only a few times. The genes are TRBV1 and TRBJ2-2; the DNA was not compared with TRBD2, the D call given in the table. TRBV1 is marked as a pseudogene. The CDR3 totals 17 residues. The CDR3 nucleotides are TGCACCAGCAGCCAAGGTACTAGCGCGGGGGGTACCGGGGAGCTGTTTTTT. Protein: CTSSQGTSAGGTGELFF.